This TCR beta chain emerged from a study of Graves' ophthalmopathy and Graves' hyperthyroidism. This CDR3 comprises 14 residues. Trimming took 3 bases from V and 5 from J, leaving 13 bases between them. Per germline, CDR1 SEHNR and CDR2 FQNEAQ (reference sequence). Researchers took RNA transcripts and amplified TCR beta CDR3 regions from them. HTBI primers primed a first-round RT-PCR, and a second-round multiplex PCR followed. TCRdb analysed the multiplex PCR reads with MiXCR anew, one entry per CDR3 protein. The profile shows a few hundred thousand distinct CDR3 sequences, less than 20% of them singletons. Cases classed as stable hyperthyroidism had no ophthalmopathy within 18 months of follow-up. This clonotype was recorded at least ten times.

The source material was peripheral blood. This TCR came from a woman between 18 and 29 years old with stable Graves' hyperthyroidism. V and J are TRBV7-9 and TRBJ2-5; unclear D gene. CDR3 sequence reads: CASSFGRDGETQYF. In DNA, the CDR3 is TGTGCCAGCAGCTTTGGCCGTGACGGGGAGACCCAGTACTTC.